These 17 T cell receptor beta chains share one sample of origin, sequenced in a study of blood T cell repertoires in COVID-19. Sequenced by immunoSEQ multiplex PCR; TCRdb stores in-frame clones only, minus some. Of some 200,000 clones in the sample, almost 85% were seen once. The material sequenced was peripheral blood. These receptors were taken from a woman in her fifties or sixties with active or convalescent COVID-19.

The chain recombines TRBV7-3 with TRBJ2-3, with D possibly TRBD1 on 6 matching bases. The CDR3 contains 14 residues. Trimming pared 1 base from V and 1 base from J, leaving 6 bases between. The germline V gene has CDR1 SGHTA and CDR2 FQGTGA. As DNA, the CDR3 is TGTGCCAGCAGCTTAAACAGGGGCACAGATACGCAGTATTTT. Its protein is CASSLNRGTDTQYF.

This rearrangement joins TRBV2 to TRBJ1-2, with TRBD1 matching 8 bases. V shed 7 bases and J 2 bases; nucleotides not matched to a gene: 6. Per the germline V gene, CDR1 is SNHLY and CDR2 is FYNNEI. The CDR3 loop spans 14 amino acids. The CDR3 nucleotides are TGTGCCAGCACCTCTGGACAGGGCAACTATGGCTACACCTTC. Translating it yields CASTSGQGNYGYTF.

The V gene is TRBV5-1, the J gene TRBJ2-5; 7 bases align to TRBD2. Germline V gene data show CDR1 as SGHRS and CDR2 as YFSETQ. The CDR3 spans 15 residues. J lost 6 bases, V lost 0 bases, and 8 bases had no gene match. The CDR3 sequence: CASSLAGEGLKTQYF. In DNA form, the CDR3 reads TGCGCCAGCAGCTTGGCCGGGGAGGGCCTGAAGACCCAGTACTTC.

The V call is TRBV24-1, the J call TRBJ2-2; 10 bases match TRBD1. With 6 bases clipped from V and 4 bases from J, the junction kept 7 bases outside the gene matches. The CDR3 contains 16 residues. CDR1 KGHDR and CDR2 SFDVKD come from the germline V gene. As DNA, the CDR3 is TGTGCCACCAGTCCCCCGGGACAGGGGTCCACCGGGGAGCTGTTTTTT. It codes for CATSPPGQGSTGELFF.

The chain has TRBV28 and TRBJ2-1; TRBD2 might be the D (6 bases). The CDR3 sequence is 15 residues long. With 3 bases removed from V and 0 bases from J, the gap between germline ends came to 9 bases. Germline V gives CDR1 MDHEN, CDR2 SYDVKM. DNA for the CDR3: TGTGCCAGCAGTTTGCCGACTAGCTCCTACAATGAGCAGTTCTTC. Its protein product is CASSLPTSSYNEQFF.

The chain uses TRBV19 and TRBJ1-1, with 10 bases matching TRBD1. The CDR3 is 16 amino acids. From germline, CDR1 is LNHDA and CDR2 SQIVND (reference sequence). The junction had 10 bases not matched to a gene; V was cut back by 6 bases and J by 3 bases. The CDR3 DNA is TGTGCCAGTAGGATGGACAGGGGGGATATGGACACTGAAGCTTTCTTT. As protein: CASRMDRGDMDTEAFF.

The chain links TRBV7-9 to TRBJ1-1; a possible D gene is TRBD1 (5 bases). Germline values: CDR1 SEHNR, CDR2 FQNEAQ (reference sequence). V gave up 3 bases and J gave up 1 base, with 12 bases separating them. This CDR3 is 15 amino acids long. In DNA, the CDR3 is TGTGCCAGCAGCTTCTCAGGGTCGGCGAACACTGAAGCTTTCTTT. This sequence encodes CASSFSGSANTEAFF.

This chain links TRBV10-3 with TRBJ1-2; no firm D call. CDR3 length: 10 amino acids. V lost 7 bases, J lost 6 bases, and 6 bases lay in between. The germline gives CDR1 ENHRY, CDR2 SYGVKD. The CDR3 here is CAIKRDGYTF. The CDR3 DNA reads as TGTGCCATCAAGAGGGATGGCTACACCTTC.

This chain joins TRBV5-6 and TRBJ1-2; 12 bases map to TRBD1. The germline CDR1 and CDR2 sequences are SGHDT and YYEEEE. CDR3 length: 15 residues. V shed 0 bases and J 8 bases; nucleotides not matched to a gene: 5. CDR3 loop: CASSLVGQGARGYTF. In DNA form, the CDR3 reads TGTGCCAGCAGCTTGGTGGGACAGGGGGCGCGAGGCTACACCTTC.

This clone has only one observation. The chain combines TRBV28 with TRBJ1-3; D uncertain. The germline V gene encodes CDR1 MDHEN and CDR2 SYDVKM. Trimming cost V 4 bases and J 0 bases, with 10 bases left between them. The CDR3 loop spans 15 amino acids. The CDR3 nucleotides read TGTGCCAGCAGTTCCCTCGTCTTCTCTGGAAACACCATATATTTT. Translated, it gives CASSSLVFSGNTIYF.

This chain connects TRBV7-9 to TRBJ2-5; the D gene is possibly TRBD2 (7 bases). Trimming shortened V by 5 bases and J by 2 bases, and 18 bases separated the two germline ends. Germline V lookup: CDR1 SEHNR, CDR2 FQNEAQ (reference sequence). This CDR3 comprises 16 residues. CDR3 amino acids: CASSPWGGAFQETQYF. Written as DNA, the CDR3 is TGTGCCAGCAGCCCTTGGGGGGGGGCCTTTCAAGAGACCCAGTACTTC. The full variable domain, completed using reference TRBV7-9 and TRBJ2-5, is DTGVSQNPRHKITKRGQNVTFRCDPISEHNRLYWYRQTLGQGPEFLTYFQNEAQLEKSRLLSDRFSAERPKGSFSTLEIQRTEQGDSAMYLCASSPWGGAFQETQYFGPGTRLLVL.

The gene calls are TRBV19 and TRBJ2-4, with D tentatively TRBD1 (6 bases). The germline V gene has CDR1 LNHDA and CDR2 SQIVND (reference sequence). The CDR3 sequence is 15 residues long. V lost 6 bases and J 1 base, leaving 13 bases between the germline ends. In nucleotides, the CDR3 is TGTGCCAGTAGACAGGGAAGGGGGGCCAAAAACATTCAGTACTTC. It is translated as CASRQGRGAKNIQYF.

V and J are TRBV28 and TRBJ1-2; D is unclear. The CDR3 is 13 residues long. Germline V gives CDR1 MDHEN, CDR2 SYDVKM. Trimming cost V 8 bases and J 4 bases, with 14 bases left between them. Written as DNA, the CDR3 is TGTGCCAGCGTCCCCCACGGAGCCTATGGCTACACCTTC. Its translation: CASVPHGAYGYTF.

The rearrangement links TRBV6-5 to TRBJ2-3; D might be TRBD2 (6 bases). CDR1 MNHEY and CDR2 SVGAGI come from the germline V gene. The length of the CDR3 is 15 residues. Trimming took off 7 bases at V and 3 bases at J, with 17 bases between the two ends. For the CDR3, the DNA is TGTGCCAGCACCTGGGGCAGCCTAGCGACAGATACGCAGTATTTT. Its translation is CASTWGSLATDTQYF.

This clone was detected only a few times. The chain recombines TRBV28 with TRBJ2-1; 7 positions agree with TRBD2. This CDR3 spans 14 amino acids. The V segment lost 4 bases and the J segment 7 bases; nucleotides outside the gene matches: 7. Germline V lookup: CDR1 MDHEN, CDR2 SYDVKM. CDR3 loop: CASSSGGVVNEQFF. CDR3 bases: TGTGCCAGCAGTTCGGGGGGAGTAGTGAATGAGCAGTTCTTC.

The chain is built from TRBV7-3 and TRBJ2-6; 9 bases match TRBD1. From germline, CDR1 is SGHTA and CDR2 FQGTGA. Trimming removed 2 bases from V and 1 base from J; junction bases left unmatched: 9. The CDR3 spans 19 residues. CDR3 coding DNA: TGTGCCAGCAGCTTAGCACCCGGGACAGGGCCGTCTGGGGCCAACGTCCTGACTTTC. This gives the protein CASSLAPGTGPSGANVLTF.

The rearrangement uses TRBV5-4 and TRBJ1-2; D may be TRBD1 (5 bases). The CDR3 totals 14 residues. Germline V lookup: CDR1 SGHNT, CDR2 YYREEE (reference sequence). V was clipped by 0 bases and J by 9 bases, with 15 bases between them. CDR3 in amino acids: CASSLVAGDVRYTF. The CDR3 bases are TGTGCCAGCAGCTTGGTCGCGGGGGATGTGCGCTACACCTTC.